The sample holds a few counts of the clone carrying this T cell receptor (beta chain). The CDR3 has 14 residues. CDR1 and CDR2 (germline): SGHVS, FQNEAQ. The V and J ends lost 1 base and 6 bases, in that order; junction bases with no gene match: 3. From 5'RACE with constant-segment primers came TCR alpha and TCR beta cDNA libraries that carried sample barcodes and UMIs. In TCRdb, the 5' RACE reads were re-called with MiXCR into one record per CDR3 protein. The sample includes around 250,000 distinct CDR3 sequences, about a sixth seen only once; the top ten take roughly a fifth. This sample was taken from a study of T-cell memory formation after mild COVID-19.

Source material: PBMCs or a T cell subset sorted from them (not recorded which). The rearrangement joins TRBV7-8 to TRBJ2-7; 10 bases match TRBD1. The clonotype was recovered from a man aged 18 to 29 who had mild COVID-19 (a few samples of this study predate the infection). Cell type and time point are not known. CDR3 nucleotide sequence: TGTGCCAGCAGCTTAGGACAGGGGGCCGGCGAGCAGTACTTC. Translated: CASSLGQGAGEQYF.